The present T cell receptor beta chain was sequenced within a study of CD8 T cells in Susac syndrome. Study background: Treatment status at blood draw for the Susac syndrome patients was therapy-naive, corticosteroids, or intravenous immunoglobulin alone. Study-wide results and caveats: The CD4+ T cell repertoire of patients with Susac syndrome showed no detectable clonal expansion.

As concerns this clonotype: Its cognate antigen is unknown.

V was pared by 1 base and J by 6 bases, with 9 bases between. The CDR3 has 13 amino acids. An input of about 0.5 to 1 ug of RNA was subjected to reverse transcription using random hexamers. TCRdb ran MiXCR on the immunoSEQ multiplex PCR reads and lists one entry per CDR3 protein. This table has about 190,000 distinct CDR3 sequences, 95% appearing once. The study sequenced TCR beta in blood CD8+ and CD4+ T cells. The sequenced sample was CD4+ T cells from PBMCs. The chain recombines TRBV12-3 or TRBV12-4 with TRBJ1-2, with D unresolved. This TCR derives from a human donor with Susac syndrome. DNA of the CDR3: TGTGCCAGCAGTTTAGAAGTCGGGCATGGCTACACCTTC. It encodes CASSLEVGHGYTF.